This TCR beta chain was sequenced in a study of Graves' ophthalmopathy and Graves' hyperthyroidism. Amplified material comprised TCR beta CDR3 regions derived from RNA transcripts. RT-PCR in the first round used HTBI primers; a second-round multiplex PCR followed. TCRdb re-called the multiplex PCR reads through MiXCR, storing one row per CDR3 protein. The profile shows approximately 160,000 distinct CDR3 sequences, roughly 37% of them singletons. Diagnostic conclusions were grounded in clinical symptoms, serum thyroxine, TRAb, thyroid ultrasound and orbital computed tomography. Study-wide findings and caveats: The model's ophthalmopathy progression predictions had 55% to 71% sensitivity and 72% to 75% specificity.

A word on this clonotype: What it binds is unknown.

The CDR3 loop spans 16 amino acids. V lost 1 base to trimming and J lost 9 bases; unmatched junction nucleotides: 9. Germline CDR1 is MDHEN and CDR2 is SYDVKM. The sequencing sample was made of peripheral blood. The V call is TRBV28, the J call TRBJ1-6, with 7 positions matching TRBD1. This TCR was sampled from a woman between 35 and 50 years old with Graves' ophthalmopathy. In DNA form, the CDR3 reads TGTGCCAGCAGTTTATTTTTCGACAGGGCGAGTTCACCCCTCCACTTT. Translated: CASSLFFDRASSPLHF. The whole variable domain, filled in from reference TRBV28 and TRBJ1-6, reads DVKVTQSSRYLVKRTGEKVFLECVQDMDHENMFWYRQDPGLGLRLIYFSYDVKMKEKGDIPEGYSVSREKKERFSLILESASTNQTSMYLCASSLFFDRASSPLHFGNGTRLTVT.